This TCR beta chain was retrieved from a study of blood T cell repertoires in COVID-19. Study-wide context: Spain, Italy and the United States supplied samples that represented acute and convalescent COVID-19. The cDNA or gDNA used as material had been derived from T cells, B-cell-depleted T cells, or PBMCs.

This CDR3 is built from 16 residues. Germline V CDR1 and CDR2: ENHRY, SYGVKD. The V and J ends lost 9 bases and 5 bases, in that order; junction bases with no gene match: 14. Original analysis: From reference gene primer amplification, estimates of nucleated cell counts were derived. The assay was immunoSEQ multiplex PCR, and TCRdb's table has in-frame clones only and misses some. The DNA gave D and trimming, while V, J and clone size come from that table. The sample lists 90,000 to 130,000 clones, 85% occurring once. The sequencing sample was made of peripheral blood. This receptor was identified in a man in his forties with acute or convalescent COVID-19. The genes are TRBV10-3 and TRBJ2-3; TRBD1 matches at 10 bases. As DNA, the CDR3 is TGTGCCATTAATGGGGACAGGGGCGCTTTACGAGATACGCAGTATTTT. Residues: CAINGDRGALRDTQYF.